This T cell receptor (beta chain) was documented in a study of blood T cell repertoires in COVID-19. For the study at large: Nucleic acid was either cDNA or gDNA, and it came from T cells, B-cell-depleted T cells, or PBMCs.

Germline V lookup: CDR1 LNHDA, CDR2 SQIVND (reference sequence). V shed 0 bases and J 3 bases; nucleotides not matched to a gene: 5. This CDR3 contains 17 residues. In the study's own analysis: Reference gene primer amplification gave estimated nucleated cell counts. Repertoires were generated with immunoSEQ multiplex PCR, while TCRdb's copy carries only in-frame clones and drops some. V, J and clone size were drawn from that table, and D and trimming were deduced from the DNA. The sample includes approximately 450,000 clones, around 89% of them seen just once. This chain connects TRBV19 to TRBJ1-5; 10 bases are shared with TRBD1. The specimen sequenced was peripheral blood. This clonotype was sampled from a woman in her 30s with acute or convalescent COVID-19. The CDR3 is CASSIDWDRGFNQPQHF. The CDR3 nucleotides are TGTGCCAGTAGTATAGATTGGGACAGGGGATTCAATCAGCCCCAGCATTTT. Full variable domain (outside the CDR3, taken from reference TRBV19 and TRBJ1-5): DGGITQSPKYLFRKEGQNVTLSCEQNLNHDAMYWYRQDPGQGLRLIYYSQIVNDFQKGDIAEGYSVSREKKESFPLTVTSAQKNPTAFYLCASSIDWDRGFNQPQHFGDGTRLSIL.